The entry below describes one T cell receptor (beta chain). This sample stems from a study of T cell responses to AZD1222 COVID-19 vaccine. Some clones are missing from TCRdb's copy, which holds only in-frame ones; the method was immunoSEQ multiplex PCR. The sample shows around 140,000 clones, around 90% of them seen only once. Trimming at V came to 4 bases and at J to 6 bases, leaving 7 bases not matched to a gene. CDR1 is SGHKS, CDR2 YYEKEE, per germline (reference sequence). CDR3 length: 15 residues. The origin of this receptor is an adult in good health. The V and J genes are TRBV5-5 and TRBJ2-1, with 10 bases that match TRBD1. The input for sequencing was peripheral blood, taken on day 0 of AZD1222 vaccination. The CDR3 coding sequence is TGTGCCAGCAGCCCGGGACAGGGGTTCGTCAATGAGCAGTTCTTC. It is translated as CASSPGQGFVNEQFF.